These 11 T cell receptor beta chains originate from one sample sequenced in a study of cytomegalovirus exposure and HLA in healthy donors (TCRdb year 2017). Libraries were made using the immunoSEQ multiplex PCR assay. The multiplex PCR relied on a mix of 60 forward primers for TCR Vbeta segments and 13 reverse primers for TCR Jbeta segments. In its TCRdb copy, this immuneACCESS table keeps in-frame sequences only and misses some clones. Where compared with another copy, unresolved V genes explain less than half of these, and the others have no known cause. The sample has 150,000 or so clones on record, roughly 87% of them singletons. Of the sample, around 4.3% is held by the ten largest clones. Sequencing was done on a sample of PBMCs. The source of these receptors is a man between 50 and 59 years old in good health and CMV-seropositive.

This rearrangement joins TRBV27 to TRBJ2-3, with D possibly being TRBD2 (6 bases). This CDR3 region has 15 residues. From germline, CDR1 is MNHEY and CDR2 SMNVEV (reference sequence). Trimming stripped 0 bases from V and 6 bases from J, with 13 bases between. DNA for the CDR3: TGTGCCAGCAGTTTATCGATCTCGGGGGAGGATACGCAGTATTTT. Its translation: CASSLSISGEDTQYF.

The chain carries TRBV30 and TRBJ1-6; D not resolved. The V gene lost 0 bases and the J gene lost 9 bases, with 9 bases spanning the gap. Germline loops: CDR1 GTSNPN, CDR2 SVGIG (reference sequence). This CDR3 has 13 residues. The CDR3 nucleotides are TGTGCCTGGAGTGTACTTGGTTCTTCACCCCTCCACTTT. Translating it yields CAWSVLGSSPLHF.

The J gene is TRBJ1-4, the V gene TRBV6-6; 7 nucleotides line up with TRBD1. This CDR3 is 14 amino acids long. Germline V gives CDR1 MNHNY, CDR2 SVGAGI (reference sequence). The ends lost 10 bases at V and 1 base at J; junction bases unmatched: 6. CDR3 residues: CATRTGETNEKLFF. The CDR3 DNA sequence: TGTGCCACACGAACAGGGGAAACTAATGAAAAACTGTTTTTT.

The chain recombines TRBV5-8 with TRBJ1-3; D is perhaps TRBD1 (5 bases). CDR3 length: 14 residues. The V gene's germline CDR1 is SGHTS and CDR2 YDEGEE. The ends were cut back, 1 base at V and 2 bases at J, with 7 bases in the middle. The CDR3 protein is CASSLPGTGNTIYF. DNA for the CDR3: TGTGCCAGCAGCTTGCCAGGGACTGGAAACACCATATATTTT.

The chain combines TRBV5-4 with TRBJ1-1; D is possibly TRBD1 (5 bases). CDR1 is SGHNT, CDR2 YYREEE, per germline (reference sequence). V was pared by 0 bases and J by 1 base, with 7 bases between. This CDR3 contains 14 residues. This chain's CDR3 is CASSLVGQNTEAFF. CDR3 DNA: TGTGCCAGCAGCTTGGTCGGACAGAACACTGAAGCTTTCTTT.

This clone was observed a handful of times. The chain joins TRBV6-1 to TRBJ1-2; D unclear. Germline V gene lookup returns CDR1 MNHNS and CDR2 SASEGT. CDR3 length: 14 amino acids. The V and J ends lost 1 base and 1 base respectively, with 7 bases between them. CDR3 nucleotide sequence: TGTGCCAGCAGTGAAGGAAACAGTAACTATGGCTACACCTTC. It is translated as CASSEGNSNYGYTF.

The J gene is TRBJ1-2, the V gene TRBV7-2; tentatively, D is TRBD1 (6 bases). From germline, CDR1 is SGHTA and CDR2 FQGNSA. The ends were cut back, 2 bases at V and 0 bases at J, with 13 bases in the middle. The CDR3 has 16 amino acids. The CDR3 nucleotides read TGTGCCAGCAGCTTAAGGGCAGGGACAACTAACTATGGCTACACCTTC. It codes for CASSLRAGTTNYGYTF.

The rearrangement joins TRBV6-6 to TRBJ2-2; 7 bases are a match to TRBD2. V was pared by 1 base and J by 7 bases, with 3 bases of the junction left unmatched. This CDR3 has 14 residues. Germline loops: CDR1 MNHNY, CDR2 SVGAGI (reference sequence). CDR3 nucleotides: TGTGCCAGCAGTTACTGGGGGGGAGGCGGGGAGCTGTTTTTT. This gives the protein CASSYWGGGGELFF.

The rearrangement uses TRBV11-2 and TRBJ2-1; perhaps TRBD2 as D (6 bases). Germline CDR1 reads SGHAT; CDR2 reads FQNNGV. V shed 5 bases and J shed 0 bases, with 14 bases lying between them. CDR3 length equals 16 residues. Here the CDR3 reads CASSAGTPSSYNEQFF. Here the CDR3 DNA reads TGTGCCAGCAGCGCCGGGACTCCGAGCTCCTACAATGAGCAGTTCTTC.

The chain links TRBV5-1 to TRBJ2-3; tentatively, D is TRBD2 (6 bases). The CDR3 extends over 14 amino acids. Germline lookup yields CDR1 SGHRS and CDR2 YFSETQ. Trimming cost V 0 bases and J 6 bases, with 11 bases left between them. CDR3 DNA: TGCGCCAGCAGCTTGGACGGGGGAAGTGATACGCAGTATTTT. The encoded protein is CASSLDGGSDTQYF.

This clone showed up just once. V gene TRBV5-1 combines with J gene TRBJ1-1; tentatively, D is TRBD1 (6 bases). CDR3 length: 15 residues. CDR1 and CDR2 (germline): SGHRS, YFSETQ. With 4 bases removed from V and 1 base from J, the gap between germline ends came to 14 bases. CDR3 amino acids: CASSLGQQGNTEAFF. The CDR3, as DNA: TGCGCCAGCAGCCTGGGCCAACAGGGGAACACTGAAGCTTTCTTT.